A single sample is the source of the 21 T cell receptor beta chains below, sequenced in a study of cytomegalovirus exposure and HLA in healthy donors. Method: immunoSEQ multiplex PCR; TCRdb's copy keeps in-frame clones and lacks some. The sample yields 130,000 to 150,000 clones, 89% seen once. Input material: PBMCs. The source of these receptors is a woman aged 18-35 years in good health and CMV-seropositive.

The gene calls are TRBV7-8 and TRBJ1-6; tentatively, D is TRBD1 (5 bases). CDR1 and CDR2 from the germline V gene are SGHVS and FQNEAQ. Trimming removed 7 bases at V and 3 bases at J, with 10 bases between. The CDR3 is made up of 14 amino acids. CDR3 in DNA: TGTGCCAGCAAGACGGACAACTATAATTCACCCCTCCACTTT. It translates to CASKTDNYNSPLHF.

This chain links TRBV4-2 with TRBJ2-3; 14 bases are shared with TRBD2. J was trimmed by 5 bases and V by 1 base; bases with no gene match: 5. Germline loops: CDR1 LGHNA, CDR2 YNFKEQ. This CDR3 region has 17 residues. For the CDR3, the DNA is TGTGCCAGCAGCCAAGTGACTAGCGGGGGGGCCATAGATACGCAGTATTTT. Translating gives CASSQVTSGGAIDTQYF.

V usage is TRBV5-1 and J usage is TRBJ2-5; 9 bases are a match to TRBD1. The CDR3 loop spans 17 amino acids. V gave up 3 bases and J gave up 2 bases; unmatched junction bases: 11. CDR1 and CDR2 (germline): SGHRS, YFSETQ. The DNA for the CDR3 is TGCGCCAGCAGCTCGGGACAGGGATGGAATCCGCAAGAGACCCAGTACTTC. Translation: CASSSGQGWNPQETQYF.

CDR3 bases: TGTGCCAGCAGCTTGAGAGACAGCCCGAACTATGGCTACACCTTC. This translates into CASSLRDSPNYGYTF. This chain uses TRBV5-5 with TRBJ1-2; perhaps TRBD1 as D (5 bases). Trimming stripped 1 base from V and 2 bases from J, with 12 bases between. This CDR3 has 15 amino acids. CDR1 and CDR2 from the germline V gene are SGHKS and YYEKEE (reference sequence).

The chain recombines TRBV7-9 with TRBJ1-2, with 7 bases that match TRBD1. V was clipped by 0 bases and J by 0 bases; unmatched bases: 4. The CDR3 is made up of 16 amino acids. The germline gives CDR1 SEHNR, CDR2 FQNEAQ (reference sequence). CDR3 nucleotide sequence: TGTGCCAGCAGCTTAGCCCTGACAGGGTCTAACTATGGCTACACCTTC. It codes for CASSLALTGSNYGYTF. The full variable domain, its missing parts supplied by reference TRBV7-9 and TRBJ1-2, is DTGVSQNPRHKITKRGQNVTFRCDPISEHNRLYWYRQTLGQGPEFLTYFQNEAQLEKSRLLSDRFSAERPKGSFSTLEIQRTEQGDSAMYLCASSLALTGSNYGYTFGSGTRLTVV.

This sequence joins TRBV7-3 and TRBJ2-3; D possibly corresponds to TRBD2 (6 bases). The germline CDR1 and CDR2 sequences are SGHTA and FQGTGA. V was pared by 1 base and J by 6 bases, with 11 bases between. The CDR3 consists of 14 residues. The CDR3, as DNA: TGTGCCAGCAGCTTAAGACTAGTTCCGGATACGCAGTATTTT. This translates into CASSLRLVPDTQYF. Complete variable domain (other parts from reference TRBV7-3 and TRBJ2-3): GAGVSQTPSNKVTEKGKYVELRCDPISGHTALYWYRQSLGQGPEFLIYFQGTGAADDSGLPNDRFFAVRPEGSVSTLKIQRTERGDSAVYLCASSLRLVPDTQYFGPGTRLTVL.

The rearrangement uses TRBV6-5 and TRBJ2-3; weak D call: TRBD2 (5 bases). The CDR3 has 12 amino acids. V was cut by 4 bases and J by 14 bases, with 16 bases left in between. From germline, CDR1 is MNHEY and CDR2 SVGAGI. For the CDR3, the DNA is TGTGCCAGCAGTTTGGACTCCCACATCTGGTATTTT. This translates into CASSLDSHIWYF.

Here the CDR3 DNA reads TGTGCCAGCAGCCAAGATGAGGGTGCGAATTCACCCCTCCACTTT. Translated, it gives CASSQDEGANSPLHF. This chain connects TRBV4-2 to TRBJ1-6; D gene unclear. The CDR3 covers 15 residues. Between the trimmed V and J ends, which lost 0 bases and 7 bases, there was a span of 10 bases. The germline CDR1 and CDR2 sequences are LGHNA and YNFKEQ.

The genes are TRBV4-2 and TRBJ1-1; 7 bases line up with TRBD1. Losses at the gene ends were 4 bases for V and 1 base for J; bases not matched to a gene: 9. CDR1 is LGHNA and CDR2 is YNFKEQ in the germline V gene. The CDR3 runs to 16 residues. CDR3 DNA sequence: TGTGCCAGCAGCCCAGCGTCCCGGGACAGGAACACTGAAGCTTTCTTT. It specifies CASSPASRDRNTEAFF.

The CDR3 protein is CASSFAGGRSGELFF. In DNA, the CDR3 is TGTGCCAGCAGCTTTGCGGGGGGGCGGTCCGGGGAGCTGTTTTTT. This chain joins TRBV11-2 and TRBJ2-2, with 9 bases identical to TRBD2. The ends lost 3 bases at V and 6 bases at J; junction bases unmatched: 5. This CDR3 has 15 residues. Germline CDR1 reads SGHAT; CDR2 reads FQNNGV. The complete variable domain, with remaining parts taken from reference TRBV11-2 and TRBJ2-2, reads EAGVAQSPRYKIIEKRQSVAFWCNPISGHATLYWYQQILGQGPKLLIQFQNNGVVDDSQLPKDRFSAERLKGVDSTLKIQPAKLEDSAVYLCASSFAGGRSGELFFGEGSRLTVL.

V is TRBV7-9 and J is TRBJ1-2, with 9 positions matching TRBD1. CDR1 and CDR2 from the germline V gene are SEHNR and FQNEAQ (reference sequence). Trimming at V came to 2 bases and at J to 5 bases, leaving 6 bases not matched to a gene. The CDR3 covers 15 residues. The CDR3: CASSLPGQGAYGYTF. CDR3 sequence (DNA): TGTGCCAGCAGCTTACCGGGACAGGGAGCTTATGGCTACACCTTC.

A single count supports this clone. The CDR3 spells CASSQLIGTGGQTQYF. CDR3 sequence (DNA): TGCGCCAGCAGCCAATTAATCGGGACAGGGGGCCAGACCCAGTACTTC. The chain employs TRBV4-1 and TRBJ2-5, with 12 bases that match TRBD1. This CDR3 contains 16 residues. Trimming at V came to 2 bases and at J to 6 bases, leaving 7 bases not matched to a gene. CDR1 and CDR2 (germline): MGHRA, YSYEKL.

The rearrangement joins TRBV9 to TRBJ2-2; D might be TRBD1 (6 bases). This CDR3 has 16 residues. Germline V lookup: CDR1 SGDLS, CDR2 YYNGEE. V lost 3 bases to trimming and J lost 4 bases, with 16 bases between them. In nucleotides, the CDR3 is TGTGCCAGCAGCGCAGAAACTGACAGGCCCACCGGGGAGCTGTTTTTT. Translated, it gives CASSAETDRPTGELFF.

This sequence joins TRBV7-9 and TRBJ1-2, with D maybe TRBD1 (5 bases). This CDR3 comprises 15 residues. Trimming shortened V by 5 bases and J by 2 bases, and 15 bases separated the two germline ends. Germline CDR1 reads SEHNR; CDR2 reads FQNEAQ (reference sequence). The DNA for the CDR3 is TGTGCCAGCAGCATAATCGGCAGGGAAAACTATGGCTACACCTTC. It is translated as CASSIIGRENYGYTF.

This chain connects TRBV14 to TRBJ1-2; 12 bases match TRBD1. From germline, CDR1 is SGHDN and CDR2 FVKESK. The CDR3 is 15 residues long. The V gene end was trimmed by 3 bases and the J gene end by 4 bases; junction bases not matched to a gene: 3. DNA of the CDR3: TGTGCCAGCAGCCAGGGACAGGGGGCGGTCTATGGCTACACCTTC. Its translation: CASSQGQGAVYGYTF.

The CDR3 DNA sequence: TGTGCCAGCTCCCAGGGTTTCACTGAAGCTTTCTTT. Translated, it gives CASSQGFTEAFF. The chain carries TRBV6-5 and TRBJ1-1, with a tentative D call TRBD1 (5 bases). CDR3 length: 12 amino acids. Trimming took off 8 bases at V and 4 bases at J, with 11 bases between the two ends. Germline V lookup: CDR1 MNHEY, CDR2 SVGAGI.

This clone has a handful of counts. This chain joins TRBV6-5 and TRBJ2-2; 8 nucleotides agree with TRBD1. The J segment lost 4 bases and the V segment lost 10 bases, leaving 8 bases of the junction unmatched. Per the germline V gene, CDR1 is MNHEY and CDR2 is SVGAGI. The CDR3 loop spans 14 amino acids. The CDR3 DNA reads as TGTGCCAACGTAGGACAGGGACCCACCGGGGAGCTGTTTTTT. This encodes CANVGQGPTGELFF.

The chain's CDR3 is CASSITGSYGYTF. The DNA of the CDR3 is TGTGCCAGCAGCATCACGGGGTCGTATGGCTACACCTTC. The chain couples TRBV2 to TRBJ1-2, with D unclear. From germline, CDR1 is SNHLY and CDR2 FYNNEI. The CDR3 runs to 13 residues. The ends were cut back, 6 bases at V and 5 bases at J, with 13 bases in the middle.

The chain employs TRBV4-1 and TRBJ2-7; D may be TRBD2 (6 bases). Germline CDR1 and CDR2: MGHRA and YSYEKL. The CDR3 is 15 residues long. With 1 base removed from V and 6 bases from J, the gap between germline ends came to 16 bases. CDR3 region: CASSQVPSGLSEQYF. Written as DNA, the CDR3 is TGCGCCAGCAGCCAAGTCCCCAGCGGGTTGAGCGAGCAGTACTTC.

This chain connects TRBV2 to TRBJ2-3; tentatively, D is TRBD2 (6 bases). From germline, CDR1 is SNHLY and CDR2 FYNNEI. The CDR3 consists of 14 residues. V was shortened by 10 bases and J by 4 bases, with 18 bases between the two germline ends. The CDR3 spells CAIRGDRSADTQYF. In DNA form, the CDR3 reads TGTGCCATTCGCGGGGACCGTAGCGCAGATACGCAGTATTTT.

The CDR3 sequence: CASSPDRIYGYTF. The CDR3 nucleotides are TGTGCCAGCAGCCCTGACAGGATCTATGGCTACACCTTC. This rearrangement joins TRBV7-2 to TRBJ1-2; tentative D call: TRBD1 (6 bases). V was pared by 5 bases and J by 4 bases, with 11 bases between. Per the germline V gene, CDR1 is SGHTA and CDR2 is FQGNSA. This CDR3 is built from 13 residues.